Each of the 32 T cell receptor beta chains below was sequenced from the same sample in a study of vaccination effects on CD4 cells after COVID-19. Assay used: immunoSEQ multiplex PCR; TCRdb lists only in-frame clones, some missing. The repertoire holds approximately 17,000 clones, with just under 70% as singletons. No antigen is known for these receptors. After expansion with viral peptide pools in the ViraFEST assay, antigen-specific CD4+ T cells were sequenced. The authors isolated CD4+ T cells after 9 to 10 days of culture. It was two doses of either the BNT162b2 or mRNA-1273 vaccine that participants received. The source material was CD4+ T cells from PBMCs cultured with SARS-CoV-2 spike peptides, sampled after COVID-19 vaccination. The receptors here all came from a human donor who received a COVID-19 vaccine.

The chain carries TRBV28 and TRBJ2-1; weak D call: TRBD2 (6 bases). CDR1 MDHEN and CDR2 SYDVKM come from the germline V gene. The V end was cut by 3 bases, the J end by 4 bases, with 13 bases between. The CDR3 runs 15 residues. CDR3 protein: CASSFGGAGYNEQFF. The CDR3, as DNA: TGTGCCAGCAGTTTTGGAGGGGCGGGTTACAATGAGCAGTTCTTC.

This clone was seen many times. J is TRBJ2-5 and V is TRBV18, with a weak D call TRBD2 (6 bases). This CDR3 has 15 residues. Between the trimmed V and J ends, which lost 3 bases and 1 base, there was a span of 12 bases. CDR1 KGHSH and CDR2 LQKENI come from the germline V gene. DNA for the CDR3: TGTGCCAGCTCACCCTATAGCGGTCTCCAAGAGACCCAGTACTTC. Translation: CASSPYSGLQETQYF.

The chain is built from TRBV7-9 and TRBJ1-1; 8 positions agree with TRBD1. Germline values: CDR1 SEHNR, CDR2 FQNEAQ (reference sequence). CDR3 length: 14 residues. V shed 3 bases and J 0 bases; nucleotides not matched to a gene: 0. The CDR3 reads CASSLGQVNTEAFF. CDR3 DNA: TGTGCCAGCAGCTTGGGACAGGTGAACACTGAAGCTTTCTTT.

The J gene is TRBJ1-2, the V gene TRBV29-1; 9 positions match TRBD1. Trimming removed 3 bases from V and 8 bases from J; junction bases left unmatched: 7. This CDR3 contains 13 residues. Per germline, CDR1 SQVTM and CDR2 ANQGSEA. The CDR3 reads CSVDAQGAGGYTF. The CDR3 nucleotides are TGCAGCGTTGATGCACAGGGGGCGGGCGGCTACACCTTC.

The chain links TRBV11-1 to TRBJ2-2, with TRBD2 matching 7 bases. J was trimmed by 5 bases and V by 2 bases; bases with no gene match: 5. The CDR3 has 15 amino acids. In germline, CDR1 is SGHAT, CDR2 FQDESV (reference sequence). Written as DNA, the CDR3 is TGTGCCAGCAGCTTATCGGGGGGATGGACCGGGGAGCTGTTTTTT. Its protein is CASSLSGGWTGELFF.

The V call is TRBV5-4, the J call TRBJ1-2; 9 bases are a match to TRBD1. Germline CDR1 reads SGHNT; CDR2 reads YYREEE (reference sequence). This CDR3 comprises 13 residues. After removal of 1 base from V and 8 bases from J, the junction contained 3 bases not matched to a gene. The DNA for the CDR3 is TGTGCCAGCAGCTTGTCCGGACAGGGGGGCTACACCTTC. It translates to CASSLSGQGGYTF.

The chain carries TRBV7-9 and TRBJ1-2, with D possibly being TRBD1 (5 bases). Between the trimmed V and J ends, which lost 5 bases and 8 bases, there was a span of 18 bases. The CDR3 has 14 amino acids. CDR1 is SEHNR, CDR2 FQNEAQ, per germline (reference sequence). The CDR3 sequence: CASSRTSAGKGYTF. The CDR3, as DNA: TGTGCCAGCAGCCGGACATCGGCGGGGAAAGGCTACACCTTC.

This clone was picked up a small number of times. The chain carries TRBV27 and TRBJ1-5; 8 bases align to TRBD1. V shed 3 bases, J shed 7 bases, and the junction held 5 bases outside the gene matches. The CDR3 contains 14 residues. In germline, CDR1 is MNHEY, CDR2 SMNVEV (reference sequence). In DNA, the CDR3 is TGTGCCAGCAGTTTGCAGGGGGCGGTCCAGCCCCAGCATTTT. Translation: CASSLQGAVQPQHF.

Written as DNA, the CDR3 is TGTGCCAGCACCTCGGGGATGGGGACCACAGATACGCAGTATTTT. This translates into CASTSGMGTTDTQYF. The chain joins TRBV27 to TRBJ2-3; D tentatively fits TRBD1 or TRBD2 (5 bases each). Trimming took off 7 bases at V and 2 bases at J, with 16 bases between the two ends. The CDR3 sequence is 15 residues long. Germline-derived CDR1 and CDR2 are MNHEY and SMNVEV (reference sequence).

The V gene is TRBV11-3, the J gene TRBJ2-3; D not certain. Germline assignment: CDR1 SGHNT and CDR2 YENEEA. The CDR3 is made up of 12 amino acids. V dropped 5 bases and J dropped 6 bases, with 9 bases sitting between them. The CDR3 region is CASSPGSDTQYF. The CDR3 nucleotides are TGTGCCAGCAGCCCCGGGTCGGATACGCAGTATTTT.

The chain recombines TRBV23-1 with TRBJ2-7, with TRBD1 matching over 9 bases. TRBV23-1 is an ORF, and what it does is uncertain. The junction had 11 bases not matched to a gene; V was cut back by 8 bases and J by 3 bases. The CDR3 length is 15 residues. The CDR3 protein is CASCCRRQGVYEQYF. Written as DNA, the CDR3 is TGCGCCAGCTGCTGTCGGAGACAGGGGGTCTACGAGCAGTACTTC.

J is TRBJ1-2 and V is TRBV20-1; D remains unclear. The CDR3 runs to 10 residues. V lost 4 bases, J lost 8 bases, and 8 bases lay in between. Germline CDR1 and CDR2: DFQATT and SNEGSKA (reference sequence). CDR3 sequence reads: CSATANGYTF. CDR3 nucleotides: TGCAGTGCTACGGCTAACGGCTACACCTTC.

The chain joins TRBV19 to TRBJ2-2; the D gene is possibly TRBD2 (5 bases). Germline loops: CDR1 LNHDA, CDR2 SQIVND (reference sequence). V was trimmed by 2 bases and J by 1 base, leaving 5 bases between them. The CDR3 loop spans 14 amino acids. The CDR3 here is CASSIRGNTGELFF. The CDR3 DNA is TGTGCCAGTAGTATACGGGGGAACACCGGGGAGCTGTTTTTT.

The chain links TRBV3-1 (or the pseudogene TRBV3-2) to TRBJ1-2; maybe TRBD1 (6 bases). Germline V lookup: CDR1 LGHDT, CDR2 YNNKEL (reference sequence). V lost 4 bases, J lost 2 bases, and 23 bases lay in between. The CDR3 contains 18 residues. CDR3 residues: CASSLRGTSNRENYGYTF. The CDR3 DNA reads TGTGCCAGCAGCCTCCGTGGGACATCAAACCGGGAGAACTATGGCTACACCTTC.

About this clone: Mismatch with germline at one junction end may stem from a read error. The J gene is TRBJ2-1, the V gene TRBV7-7; 9 bases align to TRBD2. Germline lookup yields CDR1 SSHAT and CDR2 FNYEAQ (reference sequence). This CDR3 is built from 16 residues. The CDR3 nucleotides read TGTGCTAGCAGCTTAGCACTCGCGGGGGGGCCCAATGAGCAGTTCTTC. This gives the protein CASSLALAGGPNEQFF.

The V and J genes are TRBV4-3 and TRBJ2-7; 9 nucleotides agree with TRBD2. Germline V gene data show CDR1 as LGHNA and CDR2 as YSLEER. There are 16 residues in the CDR3. J lost 0 bases, V lost 1 base, and 4 bases had no gene match. DNA of the CDR3: TGCGCCAGCAGCCAAGTAGGCGGGGGGGGCTCCTACGAGCAGTACTTC. This translates into CASSQVGGGGSYEQYF.

The gene calls are TRBV5-4 and TRBJ2-5; TRBD2 matches 13 bases. From germline, CDR1 is SGHNT and CDR2 YYREEE (reference sequence). CDR3 size: 15 residues. Losses at the gene ends were 4 bases for V and 4 bases for J; bases not matched to a gene: 4. In nucleotides, the CDR3 is TGTGCCAGCAGCGGTGGACTAGCGGGGGTAGAGACCCAGTACTTC. Protein: CASSGGLAGVETQYF.

The chain joins TRBV19 to TRBJ2-3, with 11 bases that match TRBD2. The CDR3 consists of 16 residues. Germline V lookup: CDR1 LNHDA, CDR2 SQIVND (reference sequence). With 3 bases clipped from V and 5 bases from J, the junction kept 7 bases outside the gene matches. CDR3 amino acids: CASSILSGRVEDTQYF. CDR3 DNA: TGTGCCAGTAGTATTCTTAGCGGGAGGGTGGAAGATACGCAGTATTTT.

This clone was seen a few times. V is TRBV29-1 and J is TRBJ1-1; 7 positions agree with TRBD1. CDR1 and CDR2 (germline): SQVTM, ANQGSEA. This CDR3 has 12 residues. With V trimmed by 4 bases and J by 6 bases, 5 bases remained unmatched. The CDR3, as DNA: TGCAGCGTTGGACAGGGAGCCCCTGAAGCTTTCTTT. This encodes CSVGQGAPEAFF.

V gene TRBV19 combines with J gene TRBJ1-1; tentatively, D is TRBD1 (6 bases). The CDR3 has 15 amino acids. Between the trimmed V and J ends, which lost 8 bases and 5 bases, there was a span of 21 bases. CDR1 LNHDA and CDR2 SQIVND come from the germline V gene (reference sequence). The CDR3 DNA follows: TGTGCCAGTCTCCCCGCGACAGGAAGGATTACTGAAGCTTTCTTT. It is translated as CASLPATGRITEAFF. The entire variable domain, with the rest obtained from reference TRBV19 and TRBJ1-1, is as follows: DGGITQSPKYLFRKEGQNVTLSCEQNLNHDAMYWYRQDPGQGLRLIYYSQIVNDFQKGDIAEGYSVSREKKESFPLTVTSAQKNPTAFYLCASLPATGRITEAFFGQGTRLTVV.

V usage is TRBV13 and J usage is TRBJ2-2, with 7 bases that match TRBD2. From germline, CDR1 is PRHDT and CDR2 FYEKMQ (reference sequence). The junction had 6 bases not matched to a gene; V was cut back by 5 bases and J by 0 bases. The CDR3 loop spans 16 amino acids. The CDR3 loop reads CASSPGLGPNTGELFF. The CDR3 DNA reads TGTGCCAGCAGCCCCGGACTAGGCCCGAACACCGGGGAGCTGTTTTTT.

The chain combines TRBV7-9 with TRBJ2-7, with TRBD2 identical over 10 bases. Germline V gene data show CDR1 as SEHNR and CDR2 as FQNEAQ (reference sequence). The CDR3 consists of 14 residues. V was pared by 2 bases and J by 2 bases, with 0 bases of the junction left unmatched. For the CDR3, the DNA is TGTGCCAGCAGCTTACTAGCGGGAGCCTACGAGCAGTACTTC. The encoded protein is CASSLLAGAYEQYF.

The gene calls are TRBV18 and TRBJ2-1, with a tentative D call TRBD1 (6 bases). Germline V lookup: CDR1 KGHSH, CDR2 LQKENI. The CDR3 extends over 15 amino acids. Trimming removed 2 bases from V and 2 bases from J, with 10 bases in between. CDR3 residues: CASSPRTGTYNEQFF. As DNA, the CDR3 is TGTGCCAGCTCACCAAGAACAGGGACCTACAATGAGCAGTTCTTC.

This sequence joins TRBV27 and TRBJ1-5; D is unresolved. From germline, CDR1 is MNHEY and CDR2 SMNVEV (reference sequence). The CDR3 contains 14 residues. Trimming took off 4 bases at V and 4 bases at J, with 11 bases between the two ends. The CDR3 sequence is CASSSLVENQPQHF. The CDR3, as DNA: TGTGCCAGCAGTTCATTGGTGGAGAATCAGCCCCAGCATTTT.

This clone was counted a single time. The chain couples TRBV2 to TRBJ1-2; D gene uncertain. Trimming removed 2 bases at V and 5 bases at J, with 12 bases between. The CDR3 has 14 amino acids. Germline-derived CDR1 and CDR2 are SNHLY and FYNNEI. CDR3: CASSERAHLYGYTF. CDR3 DNA: TGTGCCAGCAGTGAAAGGGCTCATCTTTATGGCTACACCTTC. The entire variable domain, with the rest obtained from reference TRBV2 and TRBJ1-2, is as follows: EPEVTQTPSHQVTQMGQEVILRCVPISNHLYFYWYRQILGQKVEFLVSFYNNEISEKSEIFDDQFSVERPDGSNFTLKIRSTKLEDSAMYFCASSERAHLYGYTFGSGTRLTVV.

In DNA form, the CDR3 reads TGTGCCAGTAGTAAGGGGGGAACGGTTAATTCACCCCTCCACTTT. Translation: CASSKGGTVNSPLHF. This chain uses TRBV19 with TRBJ1-6, with D possibly being TRBD1 (6 bases). Trimming left V 4 bases short and J 6 bases short, with 13 bases between. The CDR3 is 15 amino acids. The germline CDR1 and CDR2 sequences are LNHDA and SQIVND (reference sequence).

This clone came up a few times. The chain is built from TRBV7-8 and TRBJ2-1; D is undetermined. V lost 4 bases and J 4 bases, leaving 8 bases between the germline ends. This CDR3 contains 13 residues. CDR1 is SGHVS and CDR2 is FQNEAQ in the germline V gene. CDR3 in amino acids: CASSSRRYNEQFF. For the CDR3, the DNA is TGTGCCAGCAGCTCCCGACGGTACAATGAGCAGTTCTTC.

V usage is TRBV2 and J usage is TRBJ2-2; perhaps TRBD2 as D (5 bases). Germline V gives CDR1 SNHLY, CDR2 FYNNEI. Trimming took off 2 bases at V and 4 bases at J, with 8 bases between the two ends. This CDR3 contains 14 residues. CDR3 DNA sequence: TGTGCCAGCAGTGAAAGTAGCGCCACCGGGGAGCTGTTTTTT. Protein: CASSESSATGELFF.

The genes are TRBV10-3 and TRBJ2-2, with TRBD1 matching 10 bases. V was pared by 4 bases and J by 1 base, with 3 bases of the junction left unmatched. Per the germline V gene, CDR1 is ENHRY and CDR2 is SYGVKD. CDR3 size: 16 residues. Here the CDR3 reads CAISVRDRGNTGELFF. The CDR3 DNA follows: TGTGCCATCAGTGTAAGGGACAGGGGGAACACCGGGGAGCTGTTTTTT.

The rearrangement joins TRBV6-4 to TRBJ2-5; the match to TRBD2 covers 8 bases. CDR3 size: 15 residues. J was trimmed by 4 bases and V by 4 bases; bases with no gene match: 8. Germline CDR1 reads MRHNA; CDR2 reads SNTAGT. The CDR3 reads CASSARGGIGETQYF. The DNA for the CDR3 is TGTGCCAGCAGTGCCCGGGGGGGGATAGGAGAGACCCAGTACTTC.

This clone showed up just a few times. The chain employs TRBV6-1 and TRBJ2-3; TRBD2 matches 9 bases. The CDR3 runs to 14 residues. The V and J ends lost 5 bases and 4 bases, in that order; junction bases with no gene match: 4. Per the germline V gene, CDR1 is MNHNS and CDR2 is SASEGT. CDR3 sequence reads: CASSPGLASDTQYF. CDR3 DNA: TGTGCCAGCAGTCCCGGACTAGCGTCAGATACGCAGTATTTT.

This chain connects TRBV2 to TRBJ1-2; weak D call: TRBD1 (5 bases). V dropped 4 bases and J dropped 7 bases, with 10 bases sitting between them. The germline V gene has CDR1 SNHLY and CDR2 FYNNEI. The CDR3 extends over 12 amino acids. The CDR3 DNA sequence: TGTGCCAGCAGTGTTGGGCAGGGTGGCTACACCTTC. Protein: CASSVGQGGYTF.